This T cell receptor (beta chain) was observed in a study of blood T cell repertoires in COVID-19. Overall study context: In each case, the material was cDNA or gDNA derived from T cells, B-cell-depleted T cells, or PBMCs.

V was clipped by 10 bases and J by 3 bases, with 15 bases between them. The length of the CDR3 is 13 residues. Repertoires were generated with immunoSEQ multiplex PCR, while TCRdb's copy carries only in-frame clones and drops some. In the table there are roughly 190,000 clones, roughly 90% of which are singletons. Individuals aged about 18 to 89 years were recruited from 24 US areas. Recovered status applied to Cohort 3 donors who had two consecutive negative PCRs. It also applied to those with clearance or with symptom resolution. The sequence was obtained from a woman in her late teens or twenties who had recovered from COVID-19. Sequencing was done on a sample of PBMCs or T cells enriched from blood (not recorded which). The chain links TRBV12-3 or TRBV12-4 to TRBJ1-1, with D uncertain. The CDR3 DNA sequence: TGTGCCACCACGACCCGGCGGGACACTGAAGCTTTCTTT. Residues: CATTTRRDTEAFF.